The 32 T cell receptor beta chains below were found in one sample sequenced in a study of blood T cell repertoires in COVID-19 (dated by TCRdb to the early 2020s). The library was built by means of the immunoSEQ multiplex PCR assay. In its TCRdb copy, this immuneACCESS table keeps in-frame sequences only and misses some clones. Where compared with another copy, unresolved V genes explain less than half of these, and the others have no known cause. In all, the sample holds roughly 260,000 clones, and 70% to 85% of those were seen once. The ten most abundant clones make up approximately 4.9% of the sample. The sample consisted of peripheral blood. The receptor set was obtained from a woman aged 80 or over with active or convalescent COVID-19.

J is TRBJ2-1 and V is TRBV7-9; D not resolved. Trimming took 2 bases from V and 4 from J, leaving 6 bases between them. The CDR3 sequence is 13 residues long. The germline CDR1 and CDR2 sequences are SEHNR and FQNEAQ (reference sequence). The CDR3 spells CASSLISYNEQFF. The CDR3 coding sequence is TGTGCCAGCAGCTTAATCAGTTACAATGAGCAGTTCTTC.

The chain uses TRBV5-1 and TRBJ1-6, with 10 bases matching TRBD1. Germline CDR1 reads SGHRS; CDR2 reads YFSETQ. The CDR3 extends over 18 amino acids. J lost 0 bases, V lost 4 bases, and 7 bases had no gene match. CDR3 DNA: TGCGCCAGCAGCCAGAGGGACAGGGGACTCTCCTATAATTCACCCCTCCACTTT. This codes for CASSQRDRGLSYNSPLHF.

The genes are TRBV19 and TRBJ1-2; TRBD1 agrees at 8 bases. The trim removed 7 bases at V and 7 bases at J, leaving 11 bases unmatched. The CDR3 is made up of 14 amino acids. Germline CDR1 LNHDA, CDR2 SQIVND (reference sequence). CDR3 in DNA: TGTGCCAGTACCAGGCTCGGGACAGGTTCTGGCTACACCTTC. Protein: CASTRLGTGSGYTF.

V usage is TRBV18 and J usage is TRBJ1-1, with 8 bases matching TRBD1. Germline V gene lookup returns CDR1 KGHSH and CDR2 LQKENI. The V gene end was trimmed by 4 bases and the J gene end by 3 bases; junction bases not matched to a gene: 7. This CDR3 has 15 amino acids. The CDR3 DNA sequence: TGTGCCAGCTCACTATTGACAGGGGCATACACTGAAGCTTTCTTT. Translated: CASSLLTGAYTEAFF.

The gene calls are TRBV4-1 and TRBJ1-3; TRBD1 agrees at 7 bases. Looked up from germline, CDR1 is MGHRA and CDR2 is YSYEKL. This CDR3 has 18 amino acids. The J segment lost 0 bases and the V segment lost 1 base, leaving 9 bases of the junction unmatched. In nucleotides, the CDR3 is TGCGCCAGCAGCCAAGGTCGGGCAGGGGGACTCTCTGGAAACACCATATATTTT. It translates to CASSQGRAGGLSGNTIYF.

The chain links TRBV28 to TRBJ1-2, with 7 positions matching TRBD1. Germline values: CDR1 MDHEN, CDR2 SYDVKM. Losses at the gene ends were 6 bases for V and 5 bases for J; bases not matched to a gene: 9. CDR3 length equals 14 residues. The CDR3 sequence: CASSKQGRTYGYTF. The CDR3 bases are TGTGCCAGCAGCAAACAGGGGCGCACATATGGCTACACCTTC.

The chain couples TRBV24-1 to TRBJ1-4; no clear D. The CDR3 has 12 residues. V was trimmed by 2 bases and J by 8 bases, leaving 5 bases between them. Germline lookup yields CDR1 KGHDR and CDR2 SFDVKD. The CDR3 DNA reads as TGTGCCACCAGTGATTCTAGAGAAAAACTGTTTTTT. This encodes CATSDSREKLFF.

This clone was observed a handful of times. The chain links TRBV6-5 to TRBJ1-1; D is undetermined. CDR1 and CDR2 from the germline V gene are MNHEY and SVGAGI. The CDR3 spans 13 residues. V lost 0 bases and J lost 6, with 8 bases in between. In DNA, the CDR3 is TGTGCCAGCAGTTACTCGTTTAGCGCTGAAGCTTTCTTT. It specifies CASSYSFSAEAFF.

The rearrangement links TRBV7-9 to TRBJ2-5; TRBD2 aligns across 12 bases. Germline V gives CDR1 SEHNR, CDR2 FQNEAQ (reference sequence). With V trimmed by 11 bases and J by 5 bases, 12 bases remained unmatched. The CDR3 extends over 15 amino acids. The DNA for the CDR3 is TGTGCCGGATCACGACTAGCGGGAGAGGGGGAGACCCAGTACTTC. This gives the protein CAGSRLAGEGETQYF.

This rearrangement joins TRBV3-1 (or the pseudogene TRBV3-2) to TRBJ2-1, with 9 bases aligning to TRBD1. Germline V gives CDR1 LGHDT, CDR2 YNNKEL (reference sequence). The CDR3 extends over 15 amino acids. The V gene end was trimmed by 7 bases and the J gene end by 7 bases; junction bases not matched to a gene: 11. CDR3 DNA sequence: TGTGCCAGCACCGCCGGGACAGGGCTGTTAAATGAGCAGTTCTTC. The encoded protein is CASTAGTGLLNEQFF.

J is TRBJ2-6 and V is TRBV10-1; 8 nucleotides line up with TRBD1. With V trimmed by 2 bases and J by 0 bases, 6 bases remained unmatched. CDR3 size: 18 residues. Germline-derived CDR1 and CDR2 are WNHNN and SYGVQD (reference sequence). The CDR3 sequence: CASSEGITGGSGANVLTF. The CDR3 nucleotides are TGCGCCAGCAGTGAGGGTATCACAGGGGGCTCTGGGGCCAACGTCCTGACTTTC.

The chain links TRBV5-6 to TRBJ1-4; no definite D call. Germline CDR1 is SGHDT and CDR2 is YYEEEE. This CDR3 is 14 amino acids long. Trimming pared 7 bases from V and 0 bases from J, leaving 10 bases between. DNA for the CDR3: TGTGCCAGCGGATACAGTTCAACTAATGAAAAACTGTTTTTT. Translating gives CASGYSSTNEKLFF.

The CDR3 coding sequence is TGTGCCAGTTGGACAGGGTGGGACTATGGCTACACCTTC. As protein: CASWTGWDYGYTF. The chain uses TRBV19 and TRBJ1-2; TRBD1 matches 8 bases. Trimming removed 8 bases from V and 3 bases from J; junction bases left unmatched: 5. The V gene's germline CDR1 is LNHDA and CDR2 SQIVND (reference sequence). This CDR3 is 13 amino acids long.

The chain uses TRBV19 and TRBJ1-2, with TRBD1 as a possible D gene (6 bases). Germline V lookup: CDR1 LNHDA, CDR2 SQIVND (reference sequence). Trimming removed 7 bases from V and 3 bases from J, with 12 bases in between. This CDR3 has 13 residues. The CDR3: CASTKDRDYGYTF. CDR3 nucleotides: TGTGCCAGTACCAAGGACAGAGACTATGGCTACACCTTC.

V is TRBV19 and J is TRBJ2-3, with 7 bases that match TRBD2. Trimming took 5 bases from V and 4 from J; bases not matched to a gene: 9. Germline V CDR1 and CDR2: LNHDA, SQIVND (reference sequence). The CDR3 length is 15 residues. CDR3 protein: CASSLGGPSADTQYF. The CDR3 DNA reads TGTGCCAGTAGTTTGGGAGGGCCCTCCGCAGATACGCAGTATTTT.

CDR3 DNA: TGTGCCAGCAGCTTAGCGGGTTGGAGGACAGGAGCTGAAGCTTTCTTT. The encoded protein is CASSLAGWRTGAEAFF. The rearrangement joins TRBV7-2 to TRBJ1-1; 7 nucleotides agree with TRBD1. Germline trimming cut 0 bases from V and 6 bases from J; bases unmatched to any gene: 10. Per the germline V gene, CDR1 is SGHTA and CDR2 is FQGNSA. The CDR3 totals 16 residues.

V gene TRBV6-4 combines with J gene TRBJ2-2; tentative D call: TRBD2 (6 bases). Per the germline V gene, CDR1 is MRHNA and CDR2 is SNTAGT. Trimming took 8 bases from V and 6 from J, leaving 19 bases between them. The CDR3 runs 15 residues. The CDR3 protein is CASPLGRESPGELFF. CDR3 in DNA: TGTGCCAGCCCCCTTGGGCGGGAATCCCCCGGGGAGCTGTTTTTT.

This clone occurred a few times. The chain carries TRBV28 and TRBJ1-2, with 9 bases aligning to TRBD1. CDR3 length equals 16 residues. The V segment lost 6 bases and the J segment 2 bases; nucleotides outside the gene matches: 10. Germline loops: CDR1 MDHEN, CDR2 SYDVKM. The CDR3 DNA follows: TGTGCCAGCAGACGGGACAGGGAAGTTAAGAACTATGGCTACACCTTC. It codes for CASRRDREVKNYGYTF.

The chain joins TRBV28 to TRBJ2-7, with D possibly TRBD1 on 5 matching bases. Germline loops: CDR1 MDHEN, CDR2 SYDVKM. With 10 bases removed from V and 7 bases from J, the gap between germline ends came to 23 bases. The length of the CDR3 is 14 residues. The CDR3 DNA reads TGTGCCACGGTTCAAGGCGACAGCTACTCGGAGCAGTACTTC. This encodes CATVQGDSYSEQYF.

The chain combines TRBV5-1 with TRBJ1-1; no clear D gene. This CDR3 has 12 amino acids. Germline assignment: CDR1 SGHRS and CDR2 YFSETQ. V lost 5 bases to trimming and J lost 8 bases, with 13 bases between them. CDR3 loop: CASRSEAGEAFF. The CDR3 region has the DNA TGCGCCAGCAGATCGGAGGCAGGAGAAGCTTTCTTT.

The chain uses TRBV5-1 and TRBJ1-2, with D maybe TRBD1 (6 bases). This CDR3 is 15 amino acids long. Looked up from germline, CDR1 is SGHRS and CDR2 is YFSETQ. Trimming took 1 base from V and 8 from J, leaving 18 bases between them. The CDR3, as DNA: TGCGCCAGCAGCTTGCAGGGGCGAGGATTTGAGGGCTACACCTTC. Encoded protein: CASSLQGRGFEGYTF.

The V call is TRBV7-2, the J call TRBJ2-1, with 8 bases aligning to TRBD2. V lost 1 base, J lost 4 bases, and 6 bases stayed unmatched. CDR3 length: 16 residues. Germline CDR1 reads SGHTA; CDR2 reads FQGNSA. CDR3 sequence reads: CASSLDGGATYNEQFF. The CDR3 bases are TGTGCCAGCAGCTTAGACGGGGGGGCCACTTACAATGAGCAGTTCTTC.

This sequence joins TRBV19 and TRBJ2-7; perhaps TRBD1 as D (7 bases). V was cut by 9 bases and J by 9 bases, with 9 bases left in between. The CDR3 spans 9 residues. Germline assignment: CDR1 LNHDA and CDR2 SQIVND (reference sequence). The CDR3 region is CASQGGQYF. Here the CDR3 DNA reads TGTGCCAGCCAGGGGGGGCAGTACTTC.

This chain links TRBV5-4 with TRBJ2-2; 8 bases are a match to TRBD2. This CDR3 is built from 16 residues. The V segment lost 0 bases and the J segment 7 bases; nucleotides outside the gene matches: 8. The germline V gene has CDR1 SGHNT and CDR2 YYREEE (reference sequence). The CDR3 DNA sequence: TGTGCCAGCAGCTTGGGGCGTAGCGGGGTCAGCGGGGAGCTGTTTTTT. Its translation: CASSLGRSGVSGELFF. Full variable domain (outside the CDR3, taken from reference TRBV5-4 and TRBJ2-2): ETGVTQSPTHLIKTRGQQVTLRCSSQSGHNTVSWYQQALGQGPQFIFQYYREEENGRGNFPPRFSGLQFPNYSSELNVNALELDDSALYLCASSLGRSGVSGELFFGEGSRLTVL.

The rearrangement links TRBV7-9 to TRBJ2-7; 8 bases fit TRBD1. CDR1 and CDR2 (germline): SEHNR, FQNEAQ (reference sequence). With V trimmed by 5 bases and J by 1 base, 7 bases remained unmatched. This CDR3 region has 15 residues. Written as DNA, the CDR3 is TGTGCCAGCAGCCCTGGACAGGGATTGTCCTACGAGCAGTACTTC. This encodes CASSPGQGLSYEQYF. The full variable domain, rest sourced from reference TRBV7-9 and TRBJ2-7, is DTGVSQNPRHKITKRGQNVTFRCDPISEHNRLYWYRQTLGQGPEFLTYFQNEAQLEKSRLLSDRFSAERPKGSFSTLEIQRTEQGDSAMYLCASSPGQGLSYEQYFGPGTRLTVT.

This sequence joins TRBV5-1 and TRBJ2-2; TRBD2 matches at 11 bases. CDR1 is SGHRS, CDR2 YFSETQ, per germline. This CDR3 spans 15 amino acids. V dropped 2 bases and J dropped 8; count of bases not matched to a gene: 5. In nucleotides, the CDR3 is TGCGCCAGCAGCTTCCTAGCGGGGGGCGAGGGGGAGCTGTTTTTT. This gives the protein CASSFLAGGEGELFF. Full variable domain (missing parts from reference TRBV5-1 and TRBJ2-2): KAGVTQTPRYLIKTRGQQVTLSCSPISGHRSVSWYQQTPGQGLQFLFEYFSETQRNKGNFPGRFSGRQFSNSRSEMNVSTLELGDSALYLCASSFLAGGEGELFFGEGSRLTVL.

This rearrangement joins TRBV6-6 to TRBJ1-1; the D gene is possibly TRBD1 (5 bases). This CDR3 contains 14 residues. CDR1 and CDR2 from the germline V gene are MNHNY and SVGAGI (reference sequence). The V end lost 2 bases, the J end lost 0 bases, and 7 bases lay between the germline ends. CDR3 in amino acids: CASSYRGLNTEAFF. CDR3 nucleotide sequence: TGTGCCAGCAGTTACAGGGGCCTGAACACTGAAGCTTTCTTT.

The chain has TRBV28 and TRBJ1-2, with 7 bases fitting TRBD1. The CDR3 sequence is 15 residues long. The V segment lost 6 bases and the J segment 1 base; nucleotides outside the gene matches: 8. Germline CDR1 and CDR2: MDHEN and SYDVKM. The CDR3: CASRTSGGINYGYTF. DNA of the CDR3: TGTGCCAGCAGAACCTCAGGGGGGATTAACTATGGCTACACCTTC.

CDR3 bases: TGCAGTGCTAGTGGTGGGCGGGATTCCTACGAGCAGTACTTC. This encodes CSASGGRDSYEQYF. This chain uses TRBV20-1 with TRBJ2-7; TRBD2 is a possible D gene (6 bases). Trimming removed 3 bases at V and 1 base at J, with 13 bases between. Germline V gene data show CDR1 as DFQATT and CDR2 as SNEGSKA (reference sequence). The CDR3 spans 14 residues.

This rearrangement joins TRBV6-2 or TRBV6-3 to TRBJ2-1; 16 bases map to TRBD2. J was trimmed by 7 bases and V by 5 bases; bases with no gene match: 8. Germline loops: CDR1 MNHEY, CDR2 SVGEGT. The CDR3 runs to 17 residues. Written as DNA, the CDR3 is TGTGCCAGCAGTGCTCCCGGGACTAGCGGGGGGGGAAATGAGCAGTTCTTC. It yields the protein CASSAPGTSGGGNEQFF.

For the CDR3, the DNA is TGTGCCAGCAGTTTGACAGGGGAGGGTTATGGCTACACCTTC. It specifies CASSLTGEGYGYTF. The J gene is TRBJ1-2, the V gene TRBV27; 8 positions agree with TRBD1. The CDR3 is 14 residues long. Germline lookup yields CDR1 MNHEY and CDR2 SMNVEV (reference sequence). The V segment lost 3 bases and the J segment 5 bases; nucleotides outside the gene matches: 5.

The chain recombines TRBV11-2 with TRBJ2-1; 10 bases fit TRBD2. The J segment lost 0 bases and the V segment lost 5 bases, leaving 1 base of the junction unmatched. This CDR3 comprises 15 residues. Germline V gene lookup returns CDR1 SGHAT and CDR2 FQNNGV. The CDR3, as DNA: TGTGCCAGCAGCGGACTAGCGGTCTCCTACAATGAGCAGTTCTTC. It yields the protein CASSGLAVSYNEQFF.